Each of the 10 T cell receptor beta chains below was sequenced from the same sample in a study of metastatic and nonmetastatic thyroid tumors. TCRdb called clones again from the PCR reads with MiXCR. This sample has nearly 25,000 clones, with about 24% found just once. All patients reached thyroid surgery having received no treatment beforehand. What was sequenced was blood. These receptors were collected from a male donor with papillary thyroid cancer or a benign thyroid nodule (not recorded which). Some clones in this sample may be carry-over from other donors' samples.

This clone is termed medium-sized. J is TRBJ2-3 and V is TRBV6-1, with D tentatively TRBD2 (6 bases). Germline CDR1 reads MNHNS; CDR2 reads SASEGT. V was clipped by 9 bases and J by 3 bases, with 16 bases between them. The CDR3 contains 14 residues. The CDR3 sequence: CASRGLFRTDTQYF. The DNA for the CDR3 is TGTGCCAGTCGAGGACTATTTCGAACAGATACGCAGTATTTT.

This chain uses TRBV7-2 with TRBJ2-7; D is ambiguous. The CDR3 length is 14 residues. Trimming cost V 5 bases and J 2 bases, with 13 bases left between them. CDR1 and CDR2 from the germline V gene are SGHTA and FQGNSA. The CDR3 DNA sequence: TGTGCCAGCAGCGTCCCCGACGGAACCTACGAGCAGTACTTC. This encodes CASSVPDGTYEQYF. The variable domain in full, completed from reference TRBV7-2 and TRBJ2-7, reads GAGVSQSPSNKVTEKGKDVELRCDPISGHTALYWYRQSLGQGLEFLIYFQGNSAPDKSGLPSDRFSAERTGGSVSTLTIQRTQQEDSAVYLCASSVPDGTYEQYFGPGTRLTVT.

The chain joins TRBV2 to TRBJ2-7, with TRBD1 matching over 7 bases. The junction had 13 bases not matched to a gene; V was cut back by 9 bases and J by 2 bases. Germline V lookup: CDR1 SNHLY, CDR2 FYNNEI. This CDR3 contains 15 residues. The CDR3 loop is CASKMGQYEAYEQYF. CDR3 in DNA: TGTGCCAGTAAAATGGGACAGTATGAAGCCTACGAGCAGTACTTC.

This chain's CDR3 is CASSFRDRGTYEQYF. For the CDR3, the DNA is TGTGCCAGCAGTTTCAGGGACAGGGGGACCTACGAGCAGTACTTC. The chain links TRBV12-3 or TRBV12-4 to TRBJ2-7; the match to TRBD1 covers 11 bases. V was clipped by 3 bases and J by 2 bases; unmatched bases: 3. The CDR3 length is 15 residues.

The rearrangement links TRBV2 to TRBJ2-5; D is possibly TRBD2 (7 bases). This CDR3 contains 16 residues. CDR1 is SNHLY and CDR2 is FYNNEI in the germline V gene. V lost 7 bases to trimming and J lost 4 bases, with 22 bases between them. The CDR3 is CASIGPGRRGGETQYF. CDR3 DNA: TGTGCCAGCATAGGGCCAGGGAGGAGGGGGGGAGAGACCCAGTACTTC. The whole variable domain, filled in from reference TRBV2 and TRBJ2-5, reads EPEVTQTPSHQVTQMGQEVILRCVPISNHLYFYWYRQILGQKVEFLVSFYNNEISEKSEIFDDQFSVERPDGSNFTLKIRSTKLEDSAMYFCASIGPGRRGGETQYFGPGTRLLVL.

The V gene is TRBV11-2, the J gene TRBJ1-1; D perhaps matches TRBD1 (5 bases). CDR3 length: 16 amino acids. Deletions cut 8 bases from V and 1 base from J, with 20 bases between. Germline CDR1 SGHAT, CDR2 FQNNGV. CDR3 sequence (DNA): TGTGCCAGCCTTAGATCCGGGGCGCGAGGGAACACTGAAGCTTTCTTT. It translates to CASLRSGARGNTEAFF.

This clone has more than one count but fewer than ten. The chain uses TRBV28 and TRBJ2-1; 7 bases line up with TRBD2. The germline CDR1 and CDR2 sequences are MDHEN and SYDVKM. J gave up 6 bases and V 6 bases, and 5 bases lay outside the gene matches. The length of the CDR3 is 13 residues. Written as DNA, the CDR3 is TGTGCCAGCAGCCCTACTAGCGCCAATGAGCAGTTCTTC. Amino acids: CASSPTSANEQFF.

Within the sample, this clone is medium-sized (0.01 to 0.1%). The junction departs from the called germline gene at one end, perhaps through a read error. The rearrangement uses TRBV28 and TRBJ2-1; TRBD1 aligns across 9 bases. CDR3 size: 15 residues. Germline CDR1 reads MDHEN; CDR2 reads SYDVKM. The DNA for the CDR3 is TGTGCCAGCGGTTTACAGGGGGCAACCTACAATGAGCAGTTCTTC. It translates to CASGLQGATYNEQFF. The complete variable domain, with remaining parts taken from reference TRBV28 and TRBJ2-1, reads DVKVTQSSRYLVKRTGEKVFLECVQDMDHENMFWYRQDPGLGLRLIYFSYDVKMKEKGDIPEGYSVSREKKERFSLILESASTNQTSMYLCASGLQGATYNEQFFGPGTRLTVL.

The chain employs TRBV10-1 and TRBJ2-1; TRBD2 aligns across 10 bases. Trimming took 2 bases from V and 6 from J; bases not matched to a gene: 1. The CDR3 consists of 14 residues. CDR1 and CDR2 from the germline V gene are WNHNN and SYGVQD (reference sequence). The DNA of the CDR3 is TGCGCCAGCAGTGAGCTAGCGGGAGTCAATGAGCAGTTCTTC. As protein: CASSELAGVNEQFF.

In this sample, this clone turned up a few times. Germline and junction disagree at one end, which may indicate a read error. This chain links TRBV6-2 or TRBV6-3 with TRBJ2-1; 9 bases agree with TRBD2. CDR3 length: 15 residues. From germline, CDR1 is MNHEY and CDR2 SVGEGT. CDR3 bases: TGTGCCAGCCTGTTCACGACTAGCGGAAACAATGAGCATTTCTTC. Encoded protein: CASLFTTSGNNEHFF.